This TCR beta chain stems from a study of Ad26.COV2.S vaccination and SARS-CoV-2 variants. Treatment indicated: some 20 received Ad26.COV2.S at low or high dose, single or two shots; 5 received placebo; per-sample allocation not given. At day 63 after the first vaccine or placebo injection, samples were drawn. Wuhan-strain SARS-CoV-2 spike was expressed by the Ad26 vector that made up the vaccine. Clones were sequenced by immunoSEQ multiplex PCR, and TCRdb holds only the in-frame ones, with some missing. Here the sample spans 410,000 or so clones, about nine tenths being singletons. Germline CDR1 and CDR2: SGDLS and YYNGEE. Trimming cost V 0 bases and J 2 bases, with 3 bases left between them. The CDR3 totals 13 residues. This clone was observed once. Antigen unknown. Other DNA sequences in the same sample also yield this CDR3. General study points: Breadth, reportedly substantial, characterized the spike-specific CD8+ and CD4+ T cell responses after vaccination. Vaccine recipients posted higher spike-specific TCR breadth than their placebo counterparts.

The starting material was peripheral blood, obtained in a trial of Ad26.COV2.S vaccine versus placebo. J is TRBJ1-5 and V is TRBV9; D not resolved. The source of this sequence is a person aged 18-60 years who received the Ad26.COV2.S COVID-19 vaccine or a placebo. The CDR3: CASSVDGNQPQHF. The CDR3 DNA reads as TGTGCCAGCAGCGTAGATGGCAATCAGCCCCAGCATTTT.